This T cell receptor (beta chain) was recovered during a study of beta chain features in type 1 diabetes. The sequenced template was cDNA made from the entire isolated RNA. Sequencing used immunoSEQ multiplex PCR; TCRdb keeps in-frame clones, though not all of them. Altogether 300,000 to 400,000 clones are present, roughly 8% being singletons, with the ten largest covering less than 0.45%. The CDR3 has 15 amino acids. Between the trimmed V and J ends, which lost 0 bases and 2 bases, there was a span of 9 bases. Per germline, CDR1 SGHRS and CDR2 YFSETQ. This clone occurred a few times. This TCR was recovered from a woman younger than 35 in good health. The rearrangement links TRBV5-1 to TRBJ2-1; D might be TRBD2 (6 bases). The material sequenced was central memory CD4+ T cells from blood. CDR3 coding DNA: TGCGCCAGCAGCTTGGTTGCGGGGCCCTACAATGAGCAGTTCTTC. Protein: CASSLVAGPYNEQFF.